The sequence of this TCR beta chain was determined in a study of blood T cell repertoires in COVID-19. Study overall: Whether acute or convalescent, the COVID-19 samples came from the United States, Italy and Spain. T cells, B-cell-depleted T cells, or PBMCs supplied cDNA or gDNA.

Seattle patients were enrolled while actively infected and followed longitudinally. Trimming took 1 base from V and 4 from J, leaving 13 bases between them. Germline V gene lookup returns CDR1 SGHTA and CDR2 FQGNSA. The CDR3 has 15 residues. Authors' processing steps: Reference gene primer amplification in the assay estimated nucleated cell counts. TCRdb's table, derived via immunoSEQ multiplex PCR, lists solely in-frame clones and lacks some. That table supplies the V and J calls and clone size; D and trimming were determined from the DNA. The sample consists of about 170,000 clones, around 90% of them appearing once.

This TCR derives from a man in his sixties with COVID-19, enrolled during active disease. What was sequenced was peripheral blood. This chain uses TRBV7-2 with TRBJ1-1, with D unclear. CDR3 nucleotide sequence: TGTGCCAGCAGCTTAGGTGTCGGGTCGGGCACTGAAGCTTTCTTT. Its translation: CASSLGVGSGTEAFF.